This T cell receptor beta chain was profiled in a study of cytomegalovirus exposure and HLA in healthy donors (dated by TCRdb to between 2016 and 2019). Concerning the study at large: The 500 to 800 repertoires of the first cohort and the roughly 120 validation repertoires were produced on the same platform, according to a later analysis. The study aimed to test whether signatures of past pathogen exposure could be identified by cataloging public T cell receptors. Along with the approximately 650-subject first cohort, a separate validation cohort of over a hundred different subjects was used. High-throughput TCR immunosequencing, statistical association of individual TCRs with disease status, and machine learning were combined to predict cytomegalovirus infection status.

Separate from the approximately 700-subject first cohort, the validation cohort of over 90 subjects was the group to which the donors belonged. The paper as a whole reports these results and caveats: All 120 or so repertoires were used to score co-occurrence in the validation cohort in a later analysis, because that analysis had no HLA typing for the cohort. The classifier was reported to diagnose cytomegalovirus status with high specificity and sensitivity in both the original cohort and the validation cohort. While some public TCRs were present in many individuals, most TCR sequences turned up only very rarely across donors. In vitro tests confirmed that three of the cytomegalovirus-associated TCR beta chains recognize cytomegalovirus antigens. Of the cluster scores, roughly 95% were above 0 in a later analysis, which found that TCRs clustered in the first cohort also tended to co-occur in the approximately 120 validation repertoires. The study gave a list of roughly 150 TCR beta chains associated with cytomegalovirus. The authors suggested that the approach could potentially be extended to other disease states and immunological phenotypes.

Comments on this clone: Its target antigen remains unknown. No base quality values were provided; no much bigger clone lies one nucleotide off.

Libraries were made using the immunoSEQ multiplex PCR assay. The study's processing was this. To diagnose cytomegalovirus status from the catalog of TCR beta chain sequences, a statistical classification framework was built. TCRdb obtained this table from immuneACCESS and retained in-frame rearrangements with V and J assigned. These tables miss some clones; where compared with another copy, unresolved V genes account for less than half of the shortfall, and the remainder is unexplained. The V and J calls and clone size were taken over from that table, and D and trimming were inferred from the DNA. The sample contains fewer than 60,000 clones, about 92% of them found a single time. Under 2% of the sample is in the top ten clones. What was sequenced was PBMCs. The sequence was obtained from a woman aged 18 to 35 in good health and CMV-seropositive.

The DNA reads TGTGCCAGCAGCTTGGCTAGCGGGGGACCAAATAAGCAGTTCTTC. The resulting protein is CASSLASGGPNKQFF. The V and J genes are TRBV5-4 and TRBJ2-1; 10 junctional bases match TRBD2. According to the germline V gene (reference sequence), CDR1 reads SGHNT and CDR2 reads YYREEE. Including the terminal cysteine and phenylalanine, the CDR3 comprises 15 residues. Here the CDR3 DNA is all that survives: 45 bases in frame from base 1. V and J are trimmed by 0 bases and 11 bases, and the gene matches miss 8 bases of the junction.